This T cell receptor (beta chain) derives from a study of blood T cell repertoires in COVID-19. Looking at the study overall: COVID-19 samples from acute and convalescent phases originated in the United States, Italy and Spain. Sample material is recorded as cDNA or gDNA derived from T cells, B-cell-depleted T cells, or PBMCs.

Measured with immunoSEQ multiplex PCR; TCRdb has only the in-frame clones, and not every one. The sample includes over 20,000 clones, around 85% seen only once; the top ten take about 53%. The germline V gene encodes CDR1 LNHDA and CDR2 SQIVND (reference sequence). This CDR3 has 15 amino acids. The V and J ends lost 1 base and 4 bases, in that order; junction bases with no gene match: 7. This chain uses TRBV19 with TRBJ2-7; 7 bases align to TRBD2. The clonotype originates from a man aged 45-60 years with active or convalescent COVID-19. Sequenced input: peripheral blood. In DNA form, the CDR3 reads TGTGCCAGTAGTATAGGGCCAGTCGGGGGGTACGAGCAGTACTTC. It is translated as CASSIGPVGGYEQYF. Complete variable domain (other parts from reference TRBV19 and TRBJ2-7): DGGITQSPKYLFRKEGQNVTLSCEQNLNHDAMYWYRQDPGQGLRLIYYSQIVNDFQKGDIAEGYSVSREKKESFPLTVTSAQKNPTAFYLCASSIGPVGGYEQYFGPGTRLTVT.